This is a list of T cell receptor beta chains from one sample in a study of blood T cell repertoires in COVID-19. Generated by immunoSEQ multiplex PCR, the TCRdb table keeps only in-frame clones and is missing some. The table includes some 330,000 clones, under 85% detected once. Sequenced material: PBMCs or T cells enriched from blood (not recorded which). These receptors were obtained from a woman aged 50 to 60 who had recovered from COVID-19. The CDR3 runs from the conserved cysteine through the conserved F or W. The order of the fields is D gene, clone size, J gene, V gene, CDR3 DNA, CDR3 protein. A D gene is named only where the DNA matches it firmly. Rows may omit the clone size; those that give it use once, few, many or a size class.

- | - | TRBJ1-1 | TRBV7-2 | TGTGCCAGCAGCTTAGTATCCAGGGTTGACACTGAAGCTTTCTTT | CASSLVSRVDTEAFF
TRBD1 | few | TRBJ2-3 | TRBV29-1 | TGCAGCGTCCAGGGACAGGCTGGCACAGATACGCAGTATTTT | CSVQGQAGTDTQYF
- | - | TRBJ2-3 | TRBV5-8 | TGTGCCAGCACCTTCAGGGCCGTCCTCACAGATACGCAGTATTTT | CASTFRAVLTDTQYF
TRBD1 | - | TRBJ2-1 | TRBV19 | TGTGCCAGTAGTAAGACAGGGGGCTCCTACAATGAGCAGTTCTTC | CASSKTGGSYNEQFF
TRBD1 | once | TRBJ1-2 | TRBV19 | TGTGCCAGTACTCTTCAAAACAGGGGGCGTTTCTATGGCTACACCTTC | CASTLQNRGRFYGYTF
- | - | TRBJ1-5 | TRBV12-3/TRBV12-4 | TGTGCCAGCAGTTACGACAGCCCCCGGGCCCAGCATTTT | CASSYDSPRAQHF
- | - | TRBJ2-1 | TRBV9 | TGTGCCAGCAGCCCTACGACAAATTACAATGAGCAGTTCTTC | CASSPTTNYNEQFF
- | - | TRBJ1-2 | TRBV12-3/TRBV12-4 | TGTGCCAGCAGTTTTTCTAGTGGCTATGGCTACACCTTC | CASSFSSGYGYTF
- | - | TRBJ1-1 | TRBV7-6 | TGTGCCAGCAGCCCAAAGTCCTCGACGGGAAACACTGAAGCTTTCTTT | CASSPKSSTGNTEAFF
- | - | TRBJ1-3 | TRBV6-5 | TGTGCCAGCAGGCAGACAGGTCGAGGAAACACCATATATTTT | CASRQTGRGNTIYF
- | - | TRBJ1-1 | TRBV30 | TGTGCCTGGAGTGCATCTTCGGGGAGGGCTTTCTTT | CAWSASSGRAFF
- | - | TRBJ1-1 | TRBV5-4 | TGTGCCAGCAGTGAGCACCCAACAGGGAACACTGAAGCTTTCTTT | CASSEHPTGNTEAFF
TRBD1 | few | TRBJ1-2 | TRBV5-1 | TGCGCCAGCAGCCAGGGGACAGGGGAACTAGAGACCTTC | CASSQGTGELETF
TRBD2 | - | TRBJ2-5 | TRBV5-4 | TGTGCCAGCAGCCCCGGGACTAGCGGGGGGGAGACCCAGTACTTC | CASSPGTSGGETQYF
- | once | TRBJ1-6 | TRBV4-3 | TGCGCCAGCAGCCAAGTCCAAGGGGGAAATTCACCCCTCCACTTT | CASSQVQGGNSPLHF
- | - | TRBJ1-5 | TRBV19 | TGTGCCAGTAGTATAGTCGGTCAGCCCCAGCATTTT | CASSIVGQPQHF
- | - | TRBJ1-2 | TRBV5-4 | TGTGCCAGCAGCTCCTACCCTCCGCCGAACTATGGCTACACCTTC | CASSSYPPPNYGYTF
- | - | TRBJ1-2 | TRBV6-5 | TGTGCCAGTTTAAGCCCGGATGGCTACACCTTC | CASLSPDGYTF
TRBD1 | - | TRBJ1-2 | TRBV18 | TGTGCCAGCTCCCTCGGGACAGGGGCTCATGGCTACACCTTC | CASSLGTGAHGYTF
- | - | TRBJ1-2 | TRBV6-5 | TGTGCCAGCAGTTACTCCGGGGGGCCGACTGGCTACACCTTC | CASSYSGGPTGYTF
TRBD1 | - | TRBJ2-7 | TRBV11-3 | TGTGCCAGCAGCATCGGGACAGCTAGAACCTACGAGCAGTACTTC | CASSIGTARTYEQYF
- | - | TRBJ1-2 | TRBV5-1 | TGCGCCAGCAGCCGGGACTTGGGCTATGGCTACACCTTC | CASSRDLGYGYTF
- | many | TRBJ1-4 | TRBV7-2 | TGTGCCAGCAGCCCGGGGGGGTGGCGTGAAAAACTGTTTTTT | CASSPGGWREKLFF